This section outlines one T cell receptor beta chain sequence together with its context. Its antigen remains unknown. Trimming left V 3 bases short and J 1 base short, with 9 bases between. This CDR3 has 14 amino acids. Germline V gene sequence: CDR1 MDHEN, CDR2 SYDVKM. This entry belongs to a study of T cell responses to AZD1222 COVID-19 vaccine. At the level of the study: The study pooled second doses at about 4 or about 12 weeks. Overall study findings and caveats: Targets within unmutated variant regions were reportedly found for nearly half of spike-specific TCRs. Increases in Spike-specific TCR breadth and depth were seen after two AZD1222 doses. Across the whole spike, CD4 TCRs peaked at regions 160-218 and 743-854.

This table comes from immunoSEQ multiplex PCR, and its TCRdb copy is limited to in-frame clones, with some not included. This sample has some 90,000 clones, with 65% to 90% found just once. This chain connects TRBV28 to TRBJ1-1; D perhaps matches TRBD1 (6 bases). The TCR was taken from an adult in good health. The sequencing here drew on peripheral blood, taken on day 0 of AZD1222 vaccination. The CDR3 reads CASSFGGANTEAFF. The CDR3, as DNA: TGTGCCAGCAGTTTTGGGGGGGCGAACACTGAAGCTTTCTTT.